These 21 T cell receptor beta chains originate from one sample sequenced in a study of blood T cell repertoires in COVID-19. Measured with immunoSEQ multiplex PCR; TCRdb has only the in-frame clones, and not every one. The sample carries about 300,000 clones, over 75% recorded once. Sequencing was done on a sample of PBMCs or T cells enriched from blood (not recorded which). These receptors came from a man aged 25 to 45 who had recovered from COVID-19.

On this clone: The identical CDR3 is also encoded by other nucleotide sequences in the sample. The chain uses TRBV3-1 (or the pseudogene TRBV3-2) and TRBJ1-2; 9 bases agree with TRBD1. This CDR3 has 14 residues. Germline V CDR1 and CDR2: LGHDT, YNNKEL (reference sequence). J was trimmed by 7 bases and V by 0 bases; bases with no gene match: 3. CDR3 DNA sequence: TGTGCCAGCAGCCAAGATCGACAGGGGGGTGGCTACACCTTC. Protein sequence: CASSQDRQGGGYTF.

J is TRBJ2-1 and V is TRBV18; D uncertain. V was shortened by 4 bases and J by 10 bases, with 23 bases between the two germline ends. The germline V gene has CDR1 KGHSH and CDR2 LQKENI. The CDR3 is made up of 16 amino acids. CDR3 loop: CASSLLAGSLNGEQFF. CDR3 nucleotides: TGTGCCAGCTCACTCCTTGCCGGGTCCCTTAACGGGGAGCAGTTCTTC.

The CDR3 DNA sequence: TGTGCCACCAGCAGGAACGGGAACACTGAAGCTTTCTTT. It specifies CATSRNGNTEAFF. This chain joins TRBV15 and TRBJ1-1; D not resolved. Germline CDR1 reads LNHNV; CDR2 reads YYDKDF (reference sequence). The CDR3 sequence is 13 residues long. The V end was cut by 3 bases, the J end by 1 base, with 6 bases between.

CDR3 coding DNA: TGTGCCAGCAGCCGCCTCGGGGGGCTAGTGGGCGAGACCCAGTACTTC. Translation: CASSRLGGLVGETQYF. V usage is TRBV7-2 and J usage is TRBJ2-5; tentatively, D is TRBD2 (7 bases). The CDR3 totals 16 residues. The germline V gene has CDR1 SGHTA and CDR2 FQGNSA. V was clipped by 5 bases and J by 5 bases, with 21 bases between them.

This sequence joins TRBV11-2 and TRBJ2-1; 8 nucleotides match TRBD1. This CDR3 region has 17 residues. Germline V gene data show CDR1 as SGHAT and CDR2 as FQNNGV. The junction had 10 bases not matched to a gene; V was cut back by 4 bases and J by 2 bases. This chain's CDR3 is CASSSPRDRQAYNEQFF. Written as DNA, the CDR3 is TGTGCCAGCAGCTCGCCCCGGGACAGGCAAGCCTACAATGAGCAGTTCTTC.

The chain carries TRBV7-9 and TRBJ1-5; no definite D call. Looked up from germline, CDR1 is SEHNR and CDR2 is FQNEAQ (reference sequence). Trimming took off 2 bases at V and 3 bases at J, with 5 bases between the two ends. This CDR3 contains 13 residues. The CDR3 loop reads CASSLQSNQPQHF. The CDR3 DNA reads as TGTGCCAGCAGCTTACAGTCCAATCAGCCCCAGCATTTT. The full variable domain, its missing parts supplied by reference TRBV7-9 and TRBJ1-5, is DTGVSQNPRHKITKRGQNVTFRCDPISEHNRLYWYRQTLGQGPEFLTYFQNEAQLEKSRLLSDRFSAERPKGSFSTLEIQRTEQGDSAMYLCASSLQSNQPQHFGDGTRLSIL.

The chain is built from TRBV7-9 and TRBJ2-5; 7 positions agree with TRBD1. The CDR3 covers 14 residues. CDR1 is SEHNR and CDR2 is FQNEAQ in the germline V gene (reference sequence). After removal of 3 bases from V and 5 bases from J, the junction contained 6 bases not matched to a gene. The CDR3 sequence: CASSFTGVRETQYF. The CDR3 DNA is TGTGCCAGCAGCTTCACAGGGGTTCGGGAGACCCAGTACTTC. Looking up the rest from reference TRBV7-9 and TRBJ2-5 gives the full variable domain: DTGVSQNPRHKITKRGQNVTFRCDPISEHNRLYWYRQTLGQGPEFLTYFQNEAQLEKSRLLSDRFSAERPKGSFSTLEIQRTEQGDSAMYLCASSFTGVRETQYFGPGTRLLVL.

The chain employs TRBV29-1 and TRBJ2-1, with TRBD1 matching 11 bases. V lost 6 bases to trimming and J lost 7 bases; unmatched junction nucleotides: 5. The CDR3 sequence is 13 residues long. The germline V gene encodes CDR1 SQVTM and CDR2 ANQGSEA. CDR3: CSVGQGGPNEQFF. The CDR3 DNA follows: TGCAGCGTGGGACAGGGGGGTCCAAATGAGCAGTTCTTC.

The rearrangement joins TRBV12-3 or TRBV12-4 to TRBJ1-4, with 8 positions matching TRBD1. This CDR3 region has 13 residues. With V trimmed by 5 bases and J by 7 bases, 3 bases remained unmatched. CDR3 in amino acids: CASSDRGSEKLFF. CDR3 nucleotide sequence: TGTGCCAGCAGTGACAGGGGAAGTGAAAAACTGTTTTTT.

This chain joins TRBV30 and TRBJ2-7; 10 bases fit TRBD1. Per germline, CDR1 GTSNPN and CDR2 SVGIG (reference sequence). V shed 7 bases and J 4 bases; nucleotides not matched to a gene: 4. The CDR3 runs 12 residues. The DNA for the CDR3 is TGTGCCTCGGGACAGGGGAAATACGAGCAGTACTTC. It is translated as CASGQGKYEQYF. The full variable domain, rest sourced from reference TRBV30 and TRBJ2-7, is SQTIHQWPATLVQPVGSPLSLECTVEGTSNPNLYWYRQAAGRGLQLLFYSVGIGQISSEVPQNLSASRPQDRQFILSSKKLLLSDSGFYLCASGQGKYEQYFGPGTRLTVT.

V gene TRBV21-1 combines with J gene TRBJ2-5; the D call in the table, TRBD2, was not verified against the DNA. TRBV21-1 is a pseudogene segment. This CDR3 region has 14 residues. In DNA, the CDR3 is TGTGCCAGCAGCAAGACGGGGAACCGGGAGACCCAGTACTTC. Its translation is CASSKTGNRETQYF.

The V and J genes are TRBV25-1 and TRBJ2-5; 8 bases are shared with TRBD1. V shed 1 base and J 3 bases; nucleotides not matched to a gene: 7. The CDR3 runs 16 residues. In germline, CDR1 is MGHDK, CDR2 SYGVNS. In nucleotides, the CDR3 is TGTGCCAGCAGTGAATCATTCGGGACAGGCAAAGAGACCCAGTACTTC. This translates into CASSESFGTGKETQYF.

CDR3 region: CASSQEWGQTNTEAFF. The CDR3 bases are TGTGCCAGCAGCCAAGAATGGGGACAGACGAACACTGAAGCTTTCTTT. The J gene is TRBJ1-1, the V gene TRBV3-1 (or the pseudogene TRBV3-2), with TRBD1 matching 7 bases. The CDR3 is 16 amino acids. Germline V gives CDR1 LGHDT, CDR2 YNNKEL (reference sequence). V shed 0 bases and J 1 base; nucleotides not matched to a gene: 5.

The chain recombines TRBV6-5 with TRBJ2-1, with 9 bases lining up with TRBD1. With 6 bases clipped from V and 9 bases from J, the junction kept 9 bases outside the gene matches. This CDR3 contains 14 residues. CDR1 is MNHEY, CDR2 SVGAGI, per germline. The CDR3 here is CASSKGTGQSEQFF. The CDR3 DNA is TGTGCCAGCAGCAAGGGGACAGGGCAGAGTGAGCAGTTCTTC.

The V gene is TRBV5-4, the J gene TRBJ2-1; TRBD2 aligns across 9 bases. CDR3 length: 18 residues. Per germline, CDR1 SGHNT and CDR2 YYREEE (reference sequence). The ends lost 2 bases at V and 0 bases at J; junction bases unmatched: 9. Here the CDR3 reads CASSLDPSGISSYNEQFF. The CDR3 DNA sequence: TGTGCCAGCAGCTTAGATCCTAGCGGGATCAGCTCCTACAATGAGCAGTTCTTC. Drawing the rest from reference TRBV5-4 and TRBJ2-1, the complete variable domain is ETGVTQSPTHLIKTRGQQVTLRCSSQSGHNTVSWYQQALGQGPQFIFQYYREEENGRGNFPPRFSGLQFPNYSSELNVNALELDDSALYLCASSLDPSGISSYNEQFFGPGTRLTVL.

CDR3 amino acids: CATLLAGGWDEQFF. The CDR3 nucleotides are TGTGCCACCCTACTAGCGGGAGGATGGGATGAGCAGTTCTTC. V gene TRBV2 combines with J gene TRBJ2-1; 12 nucleotides align to TRBD2. The CDR3 consists of 14 residues. The germline V gene has CDR1 SNHLY and CDR2 FYNNEI. The V gene end was trimmed by 10 bases and the J gene end by 8 bases; junction bases not matched to a gene: 9.

The chain links TRBV6-6 to TRBJ1-6; D might be TRBD1 (6 bases). V shed 6 bases and J shed 7 bases, with 10 bases lying between them. The CDR3 is 13 residues long. The germline V gene encodes CDR1 MNHNY and CDR2 SVGAGI (reference sequence). The CDR3 reads CASRRTVNSPLHF. The CDR3 DNA follows: TGTGCCAGCAGAAGGACAGTAAATTCACCCCTCCACTTT.

The chain recombines TRBV11-2 with TRBJ2-5; possibly TRBD2 for D (7 bases). The germline V and J ends were trimmed by 3 bases and 2 bases, with 10 bases remaining between them. The CDR3 runs 14 residues. Germline CDR1 and CDR2: SGHAT and FQNNGV. DNA for the CDR3: TGTGCCAGCAGCTTGGGGGGGCTTCAAGAGACCCAGTACTTC. This gives the protein CASSLGGLQETQYF.

The V and J genes are TRBV10-1 and TRBJ2-2, with 10 nucleotides matching TRBD2. The V gene end was trimmed by 8 bases and the J gene end by 6 bases; junction bases not matched to a gene: 6. The CDR3 is made up of 14 amino acids. From germline, CDR1 is WNHNN and CDR2 SYGVQD (reference sequence). The CDR3: CASAASGGSGELFF. The CDR3 DNA is TGCGCCAGCGCGGCTAGCGGGGGTTCCGGGGAGCTGTTTTTT.

The genes are TRBV5-1 and TRBJ2-2; TRBD1 might be the D (5 bases). V lost 1 base, J lost 1 base, and 8 bases lay in between. Germline CDR1 reads SGHRS; CDR2 reads YFSETQ. The CDR3 length is 15 residues. In DNA, the CDR3 is TGCGCCAGCAGCTTGTCTAGGGGGAACACCGGGGAGCTGTTTTTT. The encoded protein is CASSLSRGNTGELFF.

The gene calls are TRBV30 and TRBJ1-5; D is uncertain. Germline V gene lookup returns CDR1 GTSNPN and CDR2 SVGIG (reference sequence). The CDR3 length is 13 residues. V shed 2 bases and J shed 3 bases, with 8 bases lying between them. CDR3 region: CAWSLQSNQPQHF. Here the CDR3 DNA reads TGTGCCTGGAGTTTGCAGTCCAATCAGCCCCAGCATTTT.